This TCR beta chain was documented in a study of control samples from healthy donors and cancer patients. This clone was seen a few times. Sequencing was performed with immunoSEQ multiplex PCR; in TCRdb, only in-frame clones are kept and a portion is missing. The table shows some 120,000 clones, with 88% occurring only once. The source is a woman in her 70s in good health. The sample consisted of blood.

Here the CDR3 reads CASSSTGTGTEAFF. The CDR3 coding sequence is TGCGCCAGCAGCTCTACCGGGACAGGGACTGAAGCTTTCTTT. This sequence joins TRBV5-1 and TRBJ1-1; 9 bases align to TRBD1. The germline gives CDR1 SGHRS, CDR2 YFSETQ. The CDR3 loop spans 14 amino acids. Unmatched junction bases numbered 5, after V lost 3 bases and J lost 5 bases.